The clone carrying this T cell receptor (beta chain) came up a few times. The antigen is not known. After template switching added a universal primer site, the resulting cDNA carried unique molecular identifiers. TCRdb processed the 5' RACE reads anew with MiXCR; each CDR3 protein has one entry. The table lists 400,000 to 550,000 distinct CDR3 sequences, roughly an eighth of them singletons. The data belong to a study of identical twins. General study points: Abundant beta clonotypes from cord blood bore fewer insertions; memory repertoires lacked this pattern. Sequences that were beta out-of-frame showed weaker excess twin sharing.

The V end was cut by 1 base, the J end by 4 bases, with 14 bases between. CDR1 SGHTA and CDR2 FQGNSA come from the germline V gene. The CDR3 is 16 residues long. These sequences were also reported in another study, on yellow fever vaccine responses in identical twins.

Sequenced input: CD4+ T cells sorted from blood. This sequence was found in a woman between 18 and 29 years old in good health. This chain connects TRBV7-2 to TRBJ2-1, with D perhaps TRBD1 (6 bases). CDR3 in amino acids: CASSLGQGITYNEQFF. The CDR3 nucleotides are TGTGCCAGCAGCTTAGGTCAGGGGATCACTTACAATGAGCAGTTCTTC.